These 5 T cell receptor beta chains were all obtained from the same sample, sequenced in a study of PD-1 blockade in classical Hodgkin lymphoma. All the patients suffered relapse after autologous stem cell transplantation, and brentuximab vedotin exposure differed. Here immunoSEQ multiplex PCR was the method, and the copy in TCRdb shows in-frame clones only, minus some. The data contain about 15,000 clones, 84% of them singletons. Specimen: peripheral blood mononuclear cells (PBMCs), collected at baseline. These receptors all stem from a human donor with classical Hodgkin lymphoma.

V is TRBV5-1 and J is TRBJ2-5; the match to TRBD1 covers 8 bases. Germline CDR1 and CDR2: SGHRS and YFSETQ. Trimming at V came to 3 bases and at J to 2 bases, leaving 6 bases not matched to a gene. This CDR3 has 15 amino acids. The CDR3 is CASSSDRAIQETQYF. CDR3 DNA: TGCGCCAGCAGCTCGGACAGGGCAATTCAAGAGACCCAGTACTTC.

V is TRBV5-7 and J is TRBJ2-6; D uncertain. TRBV5-7 is flagged as an ORF with uncertain function. CDR3 length: 17 residues. Between the trimmed V and J ends, which lost 7 bases and 5 bases, there was a span of 22 bases. The CDR3 DNA is TGTGCCAGCTTTTGCAGTTGCGTACAAAGTCGGGCCAACGTCCTGACTTTC. This encodes CASFCSCVQSRANVLTF.

The chain couples TRBV28 to TRBJ1-2; tentative D call: TRBD1 (5 bases). From germline, CDR1 is MDHEN and CDR2 SYDVKM. The CDR3 totals 15 residues. The V and J ends lost 4 bases and 2 bases respectively, with 14 bases between them. The CDR3 here is CASSSGGNPNYGYTF. CDR3 nucleotides: TGTGCCAGCAGTTCGGGGGGAAACCCCAACTATGGCTACACCTTC.

The genes are TRBV7-2 and TRBJ2-6; D is ambiguous. Germline V gives CDR1 SGHTA, CDR2 FQGNSA. V lost 2 bases and J 3 bases, leaving 11 bases between the germline ends. The CDR3 totals 16 residues. As DNA, the CDR3 is TGTGCCAGCAGCTTAAGGCAGTTCGGTGGGGCCAACGTCCTGACTTTC. Protein product: CASSLRQFGGANVLTF.

The V and J genes are TRBV29-1 and TRBJ1-1, with a weak D call TRBD1 (5 bases). Deletions cut 4 bases from V and 0 bases from J, with 12 bases between. The CDR3 has 14 residues. Germline CDR1 and CDR2: SQVTM and ANQGSEA. The DNA of the CDR3 is TGCAGCGTTGTTGGGGGGAAAGTGAACACTGAAGCTTTCTTT. This gives the protein CSVVGGKVNTEAFF.